Listed here are 28 T cell receptor beta chains from one sample, sequenced in a study of blood T cell repertoires in COVID-19. Method: immunoSEQ multiplex PCR; TCRdb's copy keeps in-frame clones and lacks some. This table holds about 300,000 clones, approximately 84% found once. Specimen: peripheral blood. The receptor source for this set is a human donor with COVID-19, enrolled during active disease. The donor label of this sample is uncertain.

The DNA of the CDR3 is TGTGCCAGTAGGACTACAGGGGTTGGGGCCAACGTCCTGACTTTC. Translation gives CASRTTGVGANVLTF. The V gene is TRBV19, the J gene TRBJ2-6; TRBD1 matches at 7 bases. CDR3 size: 15 residues. The germline gives CDR1 LNHDA, CDR2 SQIVND (reference sequence). The trim removed 6 bases at V and 3 bases at J, leaving 5 bases unmatched.

This clone was seen a single time. The chain recombines TRBV6-1 with TRBJ2-7; D remains unclear. The germline V gene encodes CDR1 MNHNS and CDR2 SASEGT. V lost 1 base, J lost 3 bases, and 10 bases lay in between. The CDR3 runs to 14 residues. This CDR3 reads CASSEGSVNYEQYF. CDR3 sequence (DNA): TGTGCCAGCAGTGAAGGTTCAGTTAACTACGAGCAGTACTTC.

V is TRBV7-2 and J is TRBJ1-4; no clear D. Germline CDR1 SGHTA, CDR2 FQGNSA. The CDR3 is 16 amino acids. Between the trimmed V and J ends, which lost 1 base and 7 bases, there was a span of 16 bases. Here the CDR3 reads CASSLVVDSSPEKLFF. CDR3 coding DNA: TGTGCCAGCAGCTTAGTCGTCGATTCCAGTCCTGAAAAACTGTTTTTT. The full variable domain, its missing parts supplied by reference TRBV7-2 and TRBJ1-4, is GAGVSQSPSNKVTEKGKDVELRCDPISGHTALYWYRQSLGQGLEFLIYFQGNSAPDKSGLPSDRFSAERTGGSVSTLTIQRTQQEDSAVYLCASSLVVDSSPEKLFFGSGTQLSVL.

The chain's CDR3 is CASSREGLAGAYEQYF. CDR3 bases: TGTGCCAGCAGCCGCGAAGGACTAGCGGGAGCATACGAGCAGTACTTC. V is TRBV7-2 and J is TRBJ2-7; 13 bases agree with TRBD2. J was trimmed by 4 bases and V by 5 bases; bases with no gene match: 8. This CDR3 comprises 16 residues. Looked up from germline, CDR1 is SGHTA and CDR2 is FQGNSA.

With regard to this clone: The same CDR3 can be traced to other DNA sequences in this sample. CDR3 region: CASSTREGYEQYF. CDR3 sequence (DNA): TGTGCCAGTAGTACGCGGGAGGGATACGAGCAGTACTTC. The chain recombines TRBV19 with TRBJ2-7; 9 bases align to TRBD2. Trimming removed 4 bases from V and 4 bases from J; junction bases left unmatched: 2. Per germline, CDR1 LNHDA and CDR2 SQIVND (reference sequence). The CDR3 contains 13 residues.

This clone has only one observation. CDR3 sequence: CASSPRGQGVSNTEAFF. DNA for the CDR3: TGTGCCAGCAGCCCGAGGGGACAGGGGGTTTCGAACACTGAAGCTTTCTTT. J is TRBJ1-1 and V is TRBV7-2; TRBD1 aligns across 11 bases. The germline CDR1 and CDR2 sequences are SGHTA and FQGNSA. Trimming cost V 5 bases and J 1 base; bases outside gene matches: 9. The CDR3 covers 17 residues.

The chain recombines TRBV10-3 with TRBJ1-2; no reliable D call. This CDR3 contains 13 residues. CDR1 is ENHRY and CDR2 is SYGVKD in the germline V gene. Between the trimmed V and J ends, which lost 7 bases and 8 bases, there was a span of 17 bases. This CDR3 is CAITGSDYSGYTF. The CDR3 DNA is TGTGCCATCACCGGATCAGACTACAGCGGCTACACCTTC.

The chain couples TRBV19 to TRBJ1-2, with a weak D call TRBD1 (6 bases). Germline V gene lookup returns CDR1 LNHDA and CDR2 SQIVND (reference sequence). Trimming pared 5 bases from V and 6 bases from J, leaving 13 bases between. The CDR3 runs 13 residues. The CDR3 coding sequence is TGTGCCAGTAGTGTGCCGGACAGTCATGGCTACACCTTC. It codes for CASSVPDSHGYTF.

There are a few counts of this clone. The gene calls are TRBV19 and TRBJ2-7, with TRBD1 matching 8 bases. Trimming at V came to 2 bases and at J to 10 bases, leaving 10 bases not matched to a gene. The germline V gene has CDR1 LNHDA and CDR2 SQIVND (reference sequence). This CDR3 comprises 14 residues. The CDR3 region has the DNA TGTGCCAGTAGTATAAGCGGACAGGGTGCCCTTCAGTACTTC. This translates into CASSISGQGALQYF.

The rearrangement uses TRBV29-1 and TRBJ1-6; no firm D call. Trimming pared 5 bases from V and 6 bases from J, leaving 11 bases between. CDR1 and CDR2 (germline): SQVTM, ANQGSEA. The CDR3 spans 13 residues. CDR3 in DNA: TGCAGCGTTACCACGGGAGGTAATTCACCCCTCCACTTT. Protein sequence: CSVTTGGNSPLHF.

V is TRBV6-5 and J is TRBJ1-1, with 7 bases matching TRBD1. The CDR3 is 14 residues long. Unmatched junction bases numbered 8, after V lost 6 bases and J lost 4 bases. The germline V gene encodes CDR1 MNHEY and CDR2 SVGAGI. CDR3: CASRRTGAGTEAFF. The CDR3, as DNA: TGTGCCAGCAGACGTACAGGGGCTGGCACTGAAGCTTTCTTT.

This clone was found a few times. This chain uses TRBV27 with TRBJ2-1, with TRBD2 matching 10 bases. Germline V gene lookup returns CDR1 MNHEY and CDR2 SMNVEV (reference sequence). The V segment lost 2 bases and the J segment 10 bases; nucleotides outside the gene matches: 5. CDR3 length: 14 residues. CDR3 region: CASSLATSGSEQFF. The CDR3 region has the DNA TGTGCCAGCAGTTTAGCGACTAGCGGGTCCGAGCAGTTCTTC.

The chain is built from TRBV18 and TRBJ2-1; the match to TRBD2 covers 10 bases. Trimming at V came to 1 base and at J to 0 bases, leaving 3 bases not matched to a gene. The CDR3 spans 17 residues. CDR1 is KGHSH, CDR2 LQKENI, per germline. The chain's CDR3 is CASSPQLAGNSYNEQFF. CDR3 sequence (DNA): TGTGCCAGCTCACCACAACTAGCGGGAAACTCCTACAATGAGCAGTTCTTC.

The chain employs TRBV30 and TRBJ1-6; no reliable D call. The ends were cut back, 5 bases at V and 9 bases at J, with 17 bases in the middle. The length of the CDR3 is 14 residues. Per the germline V gene, CDR1 is GTSNPN and CDR2 is SVGIG (reference sequence). CDR3 DNA sequence: TGTGCCTGGTTAACACGGGCCGCGGGTTCACCCCTCCACTTT. Amino acids: CAWLTRAAGSPLHF.

This clone occurred many times. The chain combines TRBV11-2 with TRBJ1-3; TRBD1 might be the D (5 bases). The CDR3 consists of 17 residues. The V end lost 4 bases, the J end lost 0 bases, and 16 bases lay between the germline ends. Per the germline V gene, CDR1 is SGHAT and CDR2 is FQNNGV. CDR3 bases: TGTGCCAGCAGCTCCCTGGGGGGGAGGGACTCTGGAAACACCATATATTTT. Its protein product is CASSSLGGRDSGNTIYF.

The rearrangement links TRBV4-2 to TRBJ2-7; D possibly corresponds to TRBD2 (6 bases). Germline V gives CDR1 LGHNA, CDR2 YNFKEQ. V was trimmed by 3 bases and J by 3 bases, leaving 15 bases between them. This CDR3 is built from 15 residues. CDR3 DNA sequence: TGTGCCAGCAGCCAGGCCGGGACTTCAAACTACGAGCAGTACTTC. It translates to CASSQAGTSNYEQYF.

The chain carries TRBV5-5 and TRBJ2-7; 9 nucleotides agree with TRBD2. This CDR3 comprises 18 residues. Germline lookup yields CDR1 SGHKS and CDR2 YYEKEE (reference sequence). The J segment lost 0 bases and the V segment lost 0 bases, leaving 10 bases of the junction unmatched. DNA of the CDR3: TGTGCCAGCAGCTTGGCGGGGATAGCGGGAGCCGTCTCCTACGAGCAGTACTTC. Amino acids: CASSLAGIAGAVSYEQYF.

V gene TRBV28 combines with J gene TRBJ2-1; 10 bases match TRBD2. The trim removed 4 bases at V and 7 bases at J, leaving 10 bases unmatched. CDR3 length: 16 amino acids. Germline V lookup: CDR1 MDHEN, CDR2 SYDVKM. CDR3 DNA sequence: TGTGCCAGCAGTTGGCTAGCGGGAGCTTTCCTTAATGAGCAGTTCTTC. Translating it yields CASSWLAGAFLNEQFF.

This chain links TRBV19 with TRBJ2-5; 9 nucleotides match TRBD2. CDR1 and CDR2 (germline): LNHDA, SQIVND (reference sequence). CDR3 size: 14 residues. Trimming cost V 5 bases and J 2 bases; bases outside gene matches: 3. The CDR3 DNA reads as TGTGCCAGTAGTGTCCTAGCGGGACAAGAGACCCAGTACTTC. Translating it yields CASSVLAGQETQYF. Complete variable domain (other parts from reference TRBV19 and TRBJ2-5): DGGITQSPKYLFRKEGQNVTLSCEQNLNHDAMYWYRQDPGQGLRLIYYSQIVNDFQKGDIAEGYSVSREKKESFPLTVTSAQKNPTAFYLCASSVLAGQETQYFGPGTRLLVL.

V gene TRBV10-2 combines with J gene TRBJ2-1; 9 positions agree with TRBD1. There are 16 residues in the CDR3. Germline CDR1 is WSHSY and CDR2 is SAAADI. J gave up 4 bases and V 4 bases, and 8 bases lay outside the gene matches. DNA for the CDR3: TGCGCCAGCAGTGGACTGGGGACAGGGCTATACAATGAGCAGTTCTTC. It encodes CASSGLGTGLYNEQFF.

A few counts support this clone. This chain's CDR3 is CASSLTGMYTGELFF. In nucleotides, the CDR3 is TGTGCCAGCAGCTTGACAGGGATGTACACCGGGGAGCTGTTTTTT. This chain joins TRBV5-6 and TRBJ2-2, with D possibly TRBD1 on 6 matching bases. Germline V gene sequence: CDR1 SGHDT, CDR2 YYEEEE. This CDR3 spans 15 amino acids. The V and J ends lost 1 base and 3 bases respectively, with 10 bases between them.

The chain is built from TRBV11-2 and TRBJ2-5, with 10 nucleotides matching TRBD2. The CDR3 contains 18 residues. V gave up 3 bases and J gave up 5 bases; unmatched junction bases: 15. The germline gives CDR1 SGHAT, CDR2 FQNNGV. The CDR3 bases are TGTGCCAGCAGCTTCCCCTTGGGTAGCGGGAGGAGGGCGGAGACCCAGTACTTC. Translation gives CASSFPLGSGRRAETQYF.

Points on this clone: The junction and the germline gene differ at one end; a read error may be behind it. The chain uses TRBV4-1 and TRBJ2-5, with 10 positions matching TRBD2. Germline lookup yields CDR1 MGHRA and CDR2 YSYEKL. The CDR3 runs 18 residues. The CDR3, as DNA: TGCGCCAGCAGCCATCCCCCCGGGGTTAGCGGGAGGCAGCAGTGGAAGAACTTC. Its protein is CASSHPPGVSGRQQWKNF.

V gene TRBV7-9 combines with J gene TRBJ1-1; D remains unclear. The V gene's germline CDR1 is SEHNR and CDR2 FQNEAQ (reference sequence). V dropped 1 base and J dropped 0 bases, with 9 bases sitting between them. The CDR3 spans 15 residues. This CDR3 reads CASSLGHPVNTEAFF. For the CDR3, the DNA is TGTGCCAGCAGCTTAGGTCATCCGGTGAACACTGAAGCTTTCTTT.

The rearrangement uses TRBV27 and TRBJ2-1; 9 bases match TRBD2. This CDR3 is built from 16 residues. Losses at the gene ends were 4 bases for V and 0 bases for J; bases not matched to a gene: 4. CDR1 and CDR2 from the germline V gene are MNHEY and SMNVEV (reference sequence). The CDR3: CASSSRLAASYNEQFF. The CDR3, as DNA: TGTGCCAGCAGTTCCCGACTAGCGGCCTCCTACAATGAGCAGTTCTTC.

Here the CDR3 reads CASSQDYSRPYEQYF. Here the CDR3 DNA reads TGTGCCAGCAGCCAAGATTACAGCCGTCCCTACGAGCAGTACTTC. The chain links TRBV4-2 to TRBJ2-7, with D unresolved. Germline V gene sequence: CDR1 LGHNA, CDR2 YNFKEQ. The CDR3 totals 15 residues. V shed 0 bases and J shed 2 bases, with 11 bases lying between them.

This clone was counted a few times. The rearrangement links TRBV7-9 to TRBJ1-2; tentatively, D is TRBD1 (6 bases). V lost 1 base and J 4 bases, leaving 16 bases between the germline ends. Germline CDR1 SEHNR, CDR2 FQNEAQ (reference sequence). This CDR3 has 16 amino acids. The CDR3 region is CASSLGVDSPFYGYTF. The CDR3 DNA is TGTGCCAGCAGCTTAGGCGTGGACAGCCCATTCTATGGCTACACCTTC.

The chain is built from TRBV3-1 (or the pseudogene TRBV3-2) and TRBJ1-1; 7 nucleotides line up with TRBD1. This CDR3 has 14 amino acids. CDR1 LGHDT and CDR2 YNNKEL come from the germline V gene (reference sequence). J gave up 4 bases and V 4 bases, and 6 bases lay outside the gene matches. The CDR3 region has the DNA TGTGCCAGCAGCCGGACAGGAGGAAGCACTGAAGCTTTCTTT. This sequence encodes CASSRTGGSTEAFF.